Listed below are T cell receptor beta chains from one sample, sequenced in a study of shared clonotypes between healthy human individuals. The assay was immunoSEQ multiplex PCR, and TCRdb's table has in-frame clones only and misses some. The data hold a few million clones, with just over 90% observed a single time. The source material was naive CD4+ T cells from PBMCs. The receptors shown here come from a man between 18 and 29 years old in good health. Some clones in this sample may be carry-over from other donors' samples. Each CDR3 is given with its conserved first and last residue.

j_call: TRBJ2-3
v_call: TRBV7-3
cdr3_aa: CASSLTVGGTGPGDTQYF

j_call: TRBJ2-1
v_call: TRBV7-9
cdr3_aa: CASTRATTYNEQFF

j_call: TRBJ2-7
v_call: TRBV2
cdr3_aa: CASSGAGDEQYF

j_call: TRBJ1-1
v_call: TRBV2
cdr3_aa: CASSEFEGRHTEAFF

j_call: TRBJ1-3
v_call: TRBV6-1
cdr3_aa: CASSEAQGGTRDTIYF

j_call: TRBJ1-2
v_call: TRBV4-2
cdr3_aa: CASSQSGQPVYGYTF

j_call: TRBJ2-3
v_call: TRBV14
cdr3_aa: CASSQDDKSDTQYF

j_call: TRBJ2-3
v_call: TRBV9
cdr3_aa: CASSVAGGDRTDTQYF

j_call: TRBJ1-4
v_call: TRBV19
cdr3_aa: CASSIDPVDRVDEKLFF

j_call: TRBJ2-5
v_call: TRBV10-1
cdr3_aa: CASSVDPGPPETQYF

j_call: TRBJ1-3
v_call: TRBV7-2
cdr3_aa: CASSLGFQGNTIYF

j_call: TRBJ2-2
v_call: TRBV5-4
cdr3_aa: CASSLRVGELFF

j_call: TRBJ1-2
v_call: TRBV28
cdr3_aa: CASSRTFRRGYTF

j_call: TRBJ2-7
v_call: TRBV18
cdr3_aa: CASSPVSQGAYEQYF

j_call: TRBJ1-3
v_call: TRBV28
cdr3_aa: CASRGQGGGNTIYF

j_call: TRBJ2-5
v_call: TRBV28
cdr3_aa: CASSPQRETQYF

j_call: TRBJ2-7
v_call: TRBV2
cdr3_aa: CASTPVTYIKGGLVSEQYF

j_call: TRBJ2-7
v_call: TRBV6-5
cdr3_aa: CASSSQVNSYEQYF

j_call: TRBJ2-5
v_call: TRBV23-1
cdr3_aa: CANPQPGQDQETQYF

j_call: TRBJ2-3
v_call: TRBV28
cdr3_aa: CASSLGGDGTDTQYF

j_call: TRBJ2-1
v_call: TRBV5-4
cdr3_aa: CASSPGQSYIDEQFF

j_call: TRBJ2-7
v_call: TRBV19
cdr3_aa: CASMAQGKSSYEQYF

j_call: TRBJ1-3
v_call: TRBV5-8
cdr3_aa: CASSQDRSGNTIYF

j_call: TRBJ1-3
v_call: TRBV5-1
cdr3_aa: CASGADGGNTIYF

j_call: TRBJ1-4
v_call: TRBV4-1
cdr3_aa: CASSQGVRGATEKLFF

j_call: TRBJ1-1
v_call: TRBV5-1
cdr3_aa: CASSLRIGDRANTEAFF

j_call: TRBJ2-1
v_call: TRBV4-3
cdr3_aa: CASSQDLGVSSYNEQFF

j_call: TRBJ1-3
v_call: TRBV28
cdr3_aa: CASSRGSSGNTIYF

j_call: TRBJ1-4
v_call: TRBV18
cdr3_aa: CASSPGGRNEKLFF

j_call: TRBJ2-1
v_call: TRBV19
cdr3_aa: CASSMVGSYNEQFF

j_call: TRBJ2-7
v_call: TRBV18
cdr3_aa: CASSPAQVREQYF

j_call: TRBJ2-7
v_call: TRBV11-2
cdr3_aa: CASSFLAGGAYEQYF

j_call: TRBJ2-5
v_call: TRBV2
cdr3_aa: CASTGDHETQYF

j_call: TRBJ2-1
v_call: TRBV30
cdr3_aa: CAWSNFIHRGPMDPVSREQFF

j_call: TRBJ2-1
v_call: TRBV28
cdr3_aa: CASRSQGGSYNEQFF

j_call: TRBJ1-1
v_call: TRBV23-1
cdr3_aa: CASSRGGLGTEAFF

j_call: TRBJ2-1
v_call: TRBV4-1
cdr3_aa: CASSFTRPDINEQFF

j_call: TRBJ1-1
v_call: TRBV18
cdr3_aa: CASSPRSGDGTEAFF